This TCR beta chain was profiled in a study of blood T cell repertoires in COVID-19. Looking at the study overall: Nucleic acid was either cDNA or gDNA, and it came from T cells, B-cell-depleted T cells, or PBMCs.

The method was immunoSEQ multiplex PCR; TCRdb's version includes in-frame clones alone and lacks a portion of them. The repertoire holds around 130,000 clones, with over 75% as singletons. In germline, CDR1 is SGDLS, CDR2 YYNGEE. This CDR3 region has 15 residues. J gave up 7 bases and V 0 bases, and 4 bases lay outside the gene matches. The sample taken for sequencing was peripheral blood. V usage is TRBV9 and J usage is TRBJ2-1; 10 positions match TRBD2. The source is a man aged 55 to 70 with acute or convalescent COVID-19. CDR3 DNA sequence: TGTGCCAGCAGCGTAGACCCTAGCGGGAGAAATGAGCAGTTCTTC. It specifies CASSVDPSGRNEQFF.